The TCR beta chain described here comes from a study of T cells in Graves' hyperthyroidism and ophthalmopathy. Study results and caveats: Clonotypes that were expanded in thyroid above 0.001 mostly appeared in blood too.

The CDR3 length is 14 residues. J lost 5 bases, V lost 4 bases, and 7 bases had no gene match. CDR1 is LGHDT and CDR2 is YNNKEL in the germline V gene (reference sequence). The PBMCs were taken from approximately 9 ml of fresh peripheral blood. This clonotype was recorded a few times. Its antigen is unknown. The investigators amplified TCR beta CDR3 regions from RNA transcripts. During a first-round RT-PCR of the TCR CDR3, the HTBI primer set was used. Each CDR3 protein is one row after TCRdb ran MiXCR on the multiplex PCR reads. The sample comprises 750,000 to 950,000 distinct CDR3 sequences, around 38% of which are singletons, and 7% to 10% rests with the top ten.

Sequenced input: blood. The clonotype was recovered from a young man with Graves' hyperthyroidism. This chain uses TRBV3-1 with TRBJ2-7, with 8 bases matching TRBD2. CDR3 residues: CASSPSGSINEQYF. The CDR3 DNA reads TGTGCCAGCAGCCCAAGCGGGAGCATCAACGAGCAGTACTTC.